This T cell receptor beta chain was sequenced during a study of blood T cell repertoires in COVID-19. Turning to the study itself: Donors in the United States, Italy and Spain gave samples during acute or convalescent COVID-19. PBMCs, B-cell-depleted T cells, or T cells were the source of the cDNA or gDNA that made up the material.

The V and J ends lost 3 bases and 5 bases, in that order; junction bases with no gene match: 6. This CDR3 has 16 amino acids. Germline V gene lookup returns CDR1 LGHNA and CDR2 YSLEER. Study processing details: Amplified reference gene primers provided the basis for estimating nucleated cell counts. Assay: immunoSEQ multiplex PCR; the TCRdb copy retains only in-frame clones and omits some. V and J calls and clone size are as listed in that table; D and trimming were resolved from the DNA. The table lists roughly 13,000 clones, 73% of them singletons. The TCR sequence derives from a man between 70 and 80 years old with acute or convalescent COVID-19. Sequenced material: peripheral blood. The J gene is TRBJ2-5, the V gene TRBV4-3, with 13 positions matching TRBD2. CDR3 in amino acids: CASSHGLAGARETQYF. In DNA, the CDR3 is TGCGCCAGCAGCCATGGACTAGCGGGAGCTAGGGAGACCCAGTACTTC.